One and the same sample provided the 11 T cell receptor beta chains below, sequenced in a study of human T cells and chemical hapten exposure (dated by TCRdb to about 2021). The library was produced with RACE. The sample was run on a NextSeq 500. Through fastp at Q25 and MiXCR, TCRdb rebuilt clones from the public reads, retaining in-frame beta chains. Each CDR3 protein appears once, grouped with its most common genes and DNA. This sample has some 83,000 distinct CDR3 sequences in its table, and around 11% of those were observed once. Together, the top ten hold 4% to 5% of the sample. Read against the paper, the sample's time point label means: patch test 1, 2 weeks after DPC sensitization. Per the publication, the treatment or condition label means: therapeutic diphenylcyclopropenone sensitization with weekly scalp DPC. Sample: whole blood, taken in connection with sensitization to the hapten diphenylcyclopropenone (DPC). The receptors originated from a woman aged 45-59 years with alopecia areata. Some clones in this sample may be carry-over from other donors' samples.

This rearrangement joins TRBV2 to TRBJ2-3; 8 bases match TRBD1. The CDR3 has 18 amino acids. Unmatched junction bases numbered 16, after V lost 6 bases and J lost 2 bases. Germline V CDR1 and CDR2: SNHLY, FYNNEI. Written as DNA, the CDR3 is TGTGCCAGCAGACCTGGACAGGGTCTAGGCGGGCACACAGATACGCAGTATTTT. Encoded protein: CASRPGQGLGGHTDTQYF.

A note on this clonotype: A much larger clone differs by one base, so this may be a read error. This sequence joins TRBV4-1 and TRBJ2-5, with unresolved D. Germline V lookup: CDR1 MGHRA, CDR2 YSYEKL. The CDR3 totals 14 residues. V was pared by 1 base and J by 5 bases, with 11 bases between. CDR3 coding DNA: TGCGCCAGCAGCCAAGCGCCCACTTATGAGACCCAGTACTTC. This translates into CASSQAPTYETQYF.

This clonotype appeared many times. The chain combines TRBV6-1 with TRBJ2-1; 10 bases fit TRBD2. The CDR3 runs 15 residues. Germline V CDR1 and CDR2: MNHNS, SASEGT. J was trimmed by 4 bases and V by 5 bases; bases with no gene match: 5. CDR3 DNA: TGTGCCAGCAGTTCCAGGACTAGCGGTTACAATGAGCAGTTCTTC. Translated: CASSSRTSGYNEQFF.

V gene TRBV20-1 combines with J gene TRBJ2-7; D might be TRBD1 (6 bases). The germline CDR1 and CDR2 sequences are DFQATT and SNEGSKA (reference sequence). The V end was cut by 5 bases, the J end by 0 bases, with 17 bases between. The CDR3 totals 15 residues. The CDR3 DNA follows: TGCAGTGCTGTCACCCGGACAGTTTACTCCTACGAGCAGTACTTC. Its translation: CSAVTRTVYSYEQYF.

This clonotype came up many times. The gene calls are TRBV3-1 and TRBJ1-2; D unresolved. Trimming cost V 1 base and J 2 bases, with 8 bases left between them. Germline CDR1 LGHDT, CDR2 YNNKEL (reference sequence). The CDR3 runs to 14 residues. Written as DNA, the CDR3 is TGTGCCAGCAGCCAAGGACAACCCAACTATGGCTACACCTTC. It encodes CASSQGQPNYGYTF.

This clonotype came up a few times. The rearrangement links TRBV5-1 to TRBJ2-7; the D gene is possibly TRBD1 (5 bases). Germline V gene sequence: CDR1 SGHRS, CDR2 YFSETQ. The CDR3 spans 12 residues. The V end was cut by 2 bases, the J end by 5 bases, with 8 bases between. CDR3 sequence reads: CASSLSRDEQYF. For the CDR3, the DNA is TGCGCCAGCAGCTTAAGCAGGGACGAGCAGTACTTC.

CDR3 DNA sequence: TGTGCCAGCAGTCCTAGCGGGGGGCACGAGCAGTACTTC. Translated, it gives CASSPSGGHEQYF. This chain uses TRBV7-3 with TRBJ2-7, with 11 bases matching TRBD2. Germline V gives CDR1 SGHTA, CDR2 FQGTGA. V was pared by 6 bases and J by 5 bases, with 3 bases of the junction left unmatched. The CDR3 sequence is 13 residues long.

V usage is TRBV12-5 and J usage is TRBJ1-1; 10 positions match TRBD1. The CDR3 totals 16 residues. The germline gives CDR1 LGHNT, CDR2 FRNRAP. V was clipped by 6 bases and J by 6 bases; unmatched bases: 13. The CDR3 sequence: CASGLTLDRGRAEAFF. DNA for the CDR3: TGTGCTAGTGGCCTGACCCTAGACAGGGGGCGGGCTGAAGCTTTCTTT.

This chain links TRBV5-5 with TRBJ2-7, with a tentative D call TRBD1 (6 bases). Germline V gene lookup returns CDR1 SGHKS and CDR2 YYEKEE (reference sequence). V lost 10 bases to trimming and J lost 2 bases, with 19 bases between them. The CDR3 has 14 residues. The CDR3, as DNA: TGTGCCCGGACCCACAGGGACCTCGCCTACGAGCAGTACTTC. Protein sequence: CARTHRDLAYEQYF. Drawing the rest from reference TRBV5-5 and TRBJ2-7, the complete variable domain is DAGVTQSPTHLIKTRGQQVTLRCSPISGHKSVSWYQQVLGQGPQFIFQYYEKEERGRGNFPDRFSARQFPNYSSELNVNALLLGDSALYLCARTHRDLAYEQYFGPGTRLTVT.

The rearrangement uses TRBV28 and TRBJ1-6; TRBD1 matches at 8 bases. V gave up 7 bases and J gave up 6 bases; unmatched junction bases: 14. The CDR3 extends over 17 amino acids. CDR1 and CDR2 (germline): MDHEN, SYDVKM. The CDR3 is CASIGDRNRLLNSPLHF. The DNA of the CDR3 is TGTGCCAGCATTGGGGACAGGAACCGGCTACTTAATTCACCCCTCCACTTT. Complete variable domain (other parts from reference TRBV28 and TRBJ1-6): DVKVTQSSRYLVKRTGEKVFLECVQDMDHENMFWYRQDPGLGLRLIYFSYDVKMKEKGDIPEGYSVSREKKERFSLILESASTNQTSMYLCASIGDRNRLLNSPLHFGNGTRLTVT.

CDR3 coding DNA: TGCAGCGTTGAAGCCCTAGCGGCACTCTCCTACAATGAGCAGTTCTTC. This gives the protein CSVEALAALSYNEQFF. This rearrangement joins TRBV29-1 to TRBJ2-1, with 7 positions matching TRBD2. The CDR3 is 16 residues long. Germline CDR1 and CDR2: SQVTM and ANQGSEA. With V trimmed by 1 base and J by 0 bases, 6 bases remained unmatched.